Listed here are 22 T cell receptor beta chains from one sample, sequenced in a study of cytomegalovirus exposure and HLA in healthy donors. TCRdb's table, derived via immunoSEQ multiplex PCR, lists solely in-frame clones and lacks some. The profile shows about 130,000 clones, about nine tenths of them singletons. Sequencing used PBMCs. These receptors came from a woman in her 30s in good health and CMV-seropositive.

The chain has TRBV5-6 and TRBJ2-3, with D possibly being TRBD1 (6 bases). The germline gives CDR1 SGHDT, CDR2 YYEEEE. The CDR3 runs to 14 residues. V shed 2 bases and J shed 3 bases, with 10 bases lying between them. Written as DNA, the CDR3 is TGTGCCAGCAGCTTCAGTCAGGGGACAGATACGCAGTATTTT. Protein: CASSFSQGTDTQYF.

This sequence joins TRBV5-1 and TRBJ2-1; the match to TRBD2 covers 13 bases. The junction had 10 bases not matched to a gene; V was cut back by 4 bases and J by 15 bases. The CDR3 is 14 amino acids. Germline assignment: CDR1 SGHRS and CDR2 YFSETQ. The CDR3 region has the DNA TGCGCCAGCAGCCCCGGGACTAGCGGGGAATCGCGGTTCTTC. Translation gives CASSPGTSGESRFF.

This CDR3 reads CASAEGSSYNEQFF. Written as DNA, the CDR3 is TGTGCCAGCGCCGAGGGCTCCTCCTACAATGAGCAGTTCTTC. The rearrangement links TRBV27 to TRBJ2-1; possible D gene TRBD2, 5 bases. Germline CDR1 MNHEY, CDR2 SMNVEV (reference sequence). Trimming shortened V by 8 bases and J by 0 bases, and 11 bases separated the two germline ends. This CDR3 has 14 residues.

The chain carries TRBV2 and TRBJ2-3; 8 bases agree with TRBD2. This CDR3 is built from 20 residues. The germline V gene encodes CDR1 SNHLY and CDR2 FYNNEI. V shed 4 bases and J 2 bases; nucleotides not matched to a gene: 20. The CDR3 here is CASSGRLYGTSGAPTDTQYF. In nucleotides, the CDR3 is TGTGCCAGCAGTGGCCGTCTTTATGGTACTAGCGGAGCTCCCACAGATACGCAGTATTTT.

The rearrangement joins TRBV5-4 to TRBJ2-7; 7 positions agree with TRBD2. This CDR3 is built from 15 residues. V gave up 4 bases and J gave up 1 base; unmatched junction bases: 8. The germline V gene encodes CDR1 SGHNT and CDR2 YYREEE (reference sequence). The CDR3 DNA sequence: TGTGCCAGCAGCACAGGCGGGAGTGCGTCCTACGAGCAGTACTTC. This sequence encodes CASSTGGSASYEQYF.

The rearrangement links TRBV29-1 to TRBJ2-7; D uncertain. The CDR3 loop spans 13 amino acids. V was clipped by 6 bases and J by 0 bases, with 12 bases between them. CDR1 SQVTM and CDR2 ANQGSEA come from the germline V gene. The CDR3 sequence is CSVIWRYSYEQYF. CDR3 bases: TGCAGCGTCATATGGCGGTACTCCTACGAGCAGTACTTC.

This clone was found once. The chain couples TRBV19 to TRBJ2-2; D gene uncertain. This CDR3 has 12 amino acids. The V end was cut by 1 base, the J end by 6 bases, with 3 bases between. Germline V gene data show CDR1 as LNHDA and CDR2 as SQIVND (reference sequence). Written as DNA, the CDR3 is TGTGCCAGTAGTATAGCAGCCGGGGAGCTGTTTTTT. This encodes CASSIAAGELFF.

The rearrangement uses TRBV10-3 and TRBJ1-1, with unresolved D. Per germline, CDR1 ENHRY and CDR2 SYGVKD. This CDR3 has 12 residues. Trimming took off 2 bases at V and 7 bases at J, with 8 bases between the two ends. The CDR3 region has the DNA TGTGCCATCAGTGAGGAGTTTGATGAAGCTTTCTTT. This sequence encodes CAISEEFDEAFF.

This chain joins TRBV2 and TRBJ2-2; TRBD2 agrees at 9 bases. The CDR3 has 15 residues. Trimming took 10 bases from V and 6 from J; bases not matched to a gene: 12. The germline V gene encodes CDR1 SNHLY and CDR2 FYNNEI. The chain's CDR3 is CATLGSGRRAGELFF. The CDR3 bases are TGTGCCACCCTAGGGAGCGGGAGGAGGGCCGGGGAGCTGTTTTTT.

The V call is TRBV28, the J call TRBJ2-7; 10 bases fit TRBD1. Unmatched junction bases numbered 9, after V lost 4 bases and J lost 3 bases. The CDR3 contains 16 residues. Germline V lookup: CDR1 MDHEN, CDR2 SYDVKM. The CDR3 DNA reads TGTGCCAGCAGTTCAAGGGGACAGGGGACCTACTACGAGCAGTACTTC. Protein: CASSSRGQGTYYEQYF.

The chain has TRBV2 and TRBJ1-2; D perhaps matches TRBD1 (5 bases). The CDR3 totals 16 residues. The germline CDR1 and CDR2 sequences are SNHLY and FYNNEI. The germline V and J ends were trimmed by 0 bases and 3 bases, with 14 bases remaining between them. Here the CDR3 DNA reads TGTGCCAGCAGTGAAGCTGGGGCAGGAGGGGACTATGGCTACACCTTC. Translating gives CASSEAGAGGDYGYTF.

The DNA of the CDR3 is TGTGCCAGCAGCGTATCGGGGGGGAACACTGAAGCTTTCTTT. Protein sequence: CASSVSGGNTEAFF. This chain uses TRBV9 with TRBJ1-1, with a weak D call TRBD1 (5 bases). The V gene's germline CDR1 is SGDLS and CDR2 YYNGEE. V lost 1 base and J 1 base, leaving 8 bases between the germline ends. CDR3 length: 14 residues.

In this sample, this clone turned up once. The genes are TRBV28 and TRBJ2-1; 8 bases map to TRBD2. V was pared by 4 bases and J by 14 bases, with 10 bases of the junction left unmatched. CDR3 length: 13 residues. From germline, CDR1 is MDHEN and CDR2 SYDVKM. CDR3 in amino acids: CASSSLPGGKEFF. DNA of the CDR3: TGTGCCAGCAGTTCCCTTCCGGGAGGGAAGGAGTTCTTC.

The chain recombines TRBV27 with TRBJ2-7, with a weak D call TRBD1 (6 bases). Germline lookup yields CDR1 MNHEY and CDR2 SMNVEV (reference sequence). V was pared by 8 bases and J by 1 base, with 12 bases between. This CDR3 has 13 amino acids. This CDR3 is CASRKDRSYEQYF. CDR3 DNA: TGTGCCAGCCGCAAGGACAGATCCTACGAGCAGTACTTC.

This chain links TRBV2 with TRBJ2-5; TRBD1 aligns across 8 bases. The CDR3 has 14 amino acids. Germline CDR1 and CDR2: SNHLY and FYNNEI. After removal of 5 bases from V and 2 bases from J, the junction contained 4 bases not matched to a gene. Written as DNA, the CDR3 is TGTGCCAGCAGTAAGAACAGGGGGCAAGAGACCCAGTACTTC. Its translation is CASSKNRGQETQYF.

This clone was detected only once. One end of the junction does not line up with germline, which may come from a read error. The chain has TRBV28 and TRBJ2-7, with 9 bases identical to TRBD1. The V gene's germline CDR1 is MDHEN and CDR2 SYDVKM. CDR3 length: 12 residues. In nucleotides, the CDR3 is TGTGCCAGCAGTTTACCTACAGGGGGCTTACACTTC. Translating gives CASSLPTGGLHF.

V gene TRBV29-1 combines with J gene TRBJ2-1, with a tentative D call TRBD2 (5 bases). The CDR3 extends over 14 amino acids. V was cut by 8 bases and J by 0 bases, with 14 bases left in between. Looked up from germline, CDR1 is SQVTM and CDR2 is ANQGSEA. CDR3 in DNA: TGCAGCTCAGAGGGCGGTTTCTCCTACAATGAGCAGTTCTTC. Translation: CSSEGGFSYNEQFF.

V gene TRBV18 combines with J gene TRBJ2-7, with 7 bases aligning to TRBD2. The CDR3 loop spans 18 amino acids. The V segment lost 3 bases and the J segment 2 bases; nucleotides outside the gene matches: 16. Germline V gene lookup returns CDR1 KGHSH and CDR2 LQKENI. CDR3 bases: TGTGCCAGCTCACCGTCCTTCACGGGGGGTGCGGGAGCCTACGAGCAGTACTTC. Translation gives CASSPSFTGGAGAYEQYF.

This sequence joins TRBV19 and TRBJ1-6; perhaps TRBD1 as D (5 bases). This CDR3 is built from 17 residues. Per the germline V gene, CDR1 is LNHDA and CDR2 is SQIVND (reference sequence). V lost 9 bases, J lost 9 bases, and 27 bases lay in between. The CDR3 coding sequence is TGTGCCAGCGAGAATTCCTGGGGCGGTGAAAAGGGTTCACCCCTCCACTTT. Its translation is CASENSWGGEKGSPLHF.

The chain recombines TRBV4-1 with TRBJ2-7, with 14 bases aligning to TRBD2. CDR1 and CDR2 (germline): MGHRA, YSYEKL. The CDR3 runs to 15 residues. Losses at the gene ends were 6 bases for V and 3 bases for J; bases not matched to a gene: 4. The CDR3 nucleotides are TGCGCCAGCAGTCCCGGGACTAGCGGGGGCTACGAGCAGTACTTC. This encodes CASSPGTSGGYEQYF.

The chain links TRBV19 to TRBJ1-1; D is perhaps TRBD1 (5 bases). CDR3 length: 13 residues. Germline V gene data show CDR1 as LNHDA and CDR2 as SQIVND (reference sequence). V was trimmed by 4 bases and J by 2 bases, leaving 8 bases between them. CDR3 sequence reads: CASSRRGNTEAFF. CDR3 coding DNA: TGTGCCAGTAGTAGGAGGGGCAACACTGAAGCTTTCTTT. Full variable domain (outside the CDR3, taken from reference TRBV19 and TRBJ1-1): DGGITQSPKYLFRKEGQNVTLSCEQNLNHDAMYWYRQDPGQGLRLIYYSQIVNDFQKGDIAEGYSVSREKKESFPLTVTSAQKNPTAFYLCASSRRGNTEAFFGQGTRLTVV.

The chain uses TRBV11-2 and TRBJ2-5; D gene uncertain. This CDR3 is 15 amino acids long. Trimming removed 0 bases from V and 2 bases from J, with 10 bases in between. Germline V gene sequence: CDR1 SGHAT, CDR2 FQNNGV. CDR3 coding DNA: TGTGCCAGCAGCTTAGAATACAGCAAACAAGAGACCCAGTACTTC. This encodes CASSLEYSKQETQYF. The variable domain in full, completed from reference TRBV11-2 and TRBJ2-5, reads EAGVAQSPRYKIIEKRQSVAFWCNPISGHATLYWYQQILGQGPKLLIQFQNNGVVDDSQLPKDRFSAERLKGVDSTLKIQPAKLEDSAVYLCASSLEYSKQETQYFGPGTRLLVL.